This T cell receptor beta chain was identified during a study of cytomegalovirus exposure and HLA in healthy donors. Study-wide points: A later analysis found that most CMV-associated TCR beta chains appeared HLA-restricted. Immune exposure information comprised only CMV serostatus. Specificity for CMV antigens was confirmed in vitro for a few of the CMV-associated chains. A missense DCLRE1C variant was associated with V- and J-gene trimming of TCR beta chains in a later analysis, and an independent cohort replicated the association.

This clone was observed a handful of times. Its specificity is unknown. PCR primers comprised 60 Vbeta and 13 Jbeta primers. This table comes from immunoSEQ multiplex PCR, and its TCRdb copy is limited to in-frame clones, with some not included. The sample shows 150,000 or so clones, around 74% of them seen only once. Looked up from germline, CDR1 is SGHTA and CDR2 is FQGTGA. The CDR3 loop spans 16 amino acids. The V end lost 2 bases, the J end lost 2 bases, and 12 bases lay between the germline ends. This sequence joins TRBV7-3 and TRBJ2-2; D gene uncertain. Material for sequencing was PBMCs. This clonotype originated in a man aged 18 to 30 in good health and CMV-seronegative. The CDR3 reads CASSLRSTANTGELFF. Here the CDR3 DNA reads TGTGCCAGCAGCTTACGTTCCACTGCTAACACCGGGGAGCTGTTTTTT.